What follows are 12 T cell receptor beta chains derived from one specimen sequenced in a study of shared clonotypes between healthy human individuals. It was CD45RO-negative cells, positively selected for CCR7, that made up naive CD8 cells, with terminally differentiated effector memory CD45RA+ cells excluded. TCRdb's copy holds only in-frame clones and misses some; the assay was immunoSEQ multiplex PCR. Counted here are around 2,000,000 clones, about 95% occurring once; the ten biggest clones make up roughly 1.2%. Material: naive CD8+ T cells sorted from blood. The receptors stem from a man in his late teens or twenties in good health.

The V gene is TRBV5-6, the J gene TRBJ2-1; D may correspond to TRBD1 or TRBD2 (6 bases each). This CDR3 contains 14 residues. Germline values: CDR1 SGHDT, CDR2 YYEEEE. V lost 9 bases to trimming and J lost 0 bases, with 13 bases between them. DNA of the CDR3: TGTGCCACCCAAAGGGGGGACTCCTACAATGAGCAGTTCTTC. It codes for CATQRGDSYNEQFF. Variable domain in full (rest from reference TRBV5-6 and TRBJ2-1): DAGVTQSPTHLIKTRGQQVTLRCSPKSGHDTVSWYQQALGQGPQFIFQYYEEEERQRGNFPDRFSGHQFPNYSSELNVNALLLGDSALYLCATQRGDSYNEQFFGPGTRLTVL.

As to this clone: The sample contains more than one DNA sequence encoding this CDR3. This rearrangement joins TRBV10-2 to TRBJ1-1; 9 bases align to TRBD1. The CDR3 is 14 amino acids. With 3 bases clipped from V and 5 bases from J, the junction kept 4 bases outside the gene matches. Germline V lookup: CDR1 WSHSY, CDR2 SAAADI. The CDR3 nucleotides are TGCGCCAGCAGTGAAGACAGGGGGTGGACTGAAGCTTTCTTT. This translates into CASSEDRGWTEAFF.

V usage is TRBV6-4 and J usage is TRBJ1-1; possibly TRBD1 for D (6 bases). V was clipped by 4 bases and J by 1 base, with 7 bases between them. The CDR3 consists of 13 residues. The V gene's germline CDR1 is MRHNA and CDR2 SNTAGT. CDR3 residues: CASSARGNTEAFF. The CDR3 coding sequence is TGTGCCAGCAGTGCCAGGGGGAACACTGAAGCTTTCTTT.

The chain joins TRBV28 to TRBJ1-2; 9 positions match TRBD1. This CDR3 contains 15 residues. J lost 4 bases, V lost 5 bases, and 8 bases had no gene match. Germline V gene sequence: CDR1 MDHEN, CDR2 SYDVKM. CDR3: CASSTRTGGAYGYTF. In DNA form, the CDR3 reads TGTGCCAGCAGTACGAGAACAGGGGGCGCCTATGGCTACACCTTC.

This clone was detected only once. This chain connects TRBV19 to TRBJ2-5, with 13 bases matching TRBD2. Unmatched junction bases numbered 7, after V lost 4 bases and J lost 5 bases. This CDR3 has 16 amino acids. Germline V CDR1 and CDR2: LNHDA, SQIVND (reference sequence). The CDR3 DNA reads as TGTGCCAGTAGTAGCTGGACTAGCGGGAGTGGTGAGACCCAGTACTTC. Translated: CASSSWTSGSGETQYF.

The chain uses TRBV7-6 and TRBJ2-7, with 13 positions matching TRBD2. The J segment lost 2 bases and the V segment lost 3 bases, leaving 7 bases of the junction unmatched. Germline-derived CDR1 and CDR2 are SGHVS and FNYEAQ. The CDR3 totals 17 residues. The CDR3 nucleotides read TGTGCCAGCAGCTTCACTAGCGGGAGGGATAAAGCCTACGAGCAGTACTTC. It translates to CASSFTSGRDKAYEQYF.

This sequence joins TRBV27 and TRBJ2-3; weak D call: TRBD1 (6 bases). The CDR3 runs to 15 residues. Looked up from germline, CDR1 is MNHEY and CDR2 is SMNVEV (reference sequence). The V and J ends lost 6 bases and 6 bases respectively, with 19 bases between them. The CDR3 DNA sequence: TGTGCCAGCAGCCGAACCCAGGGGATGGGGGATACGCAGTATTTT. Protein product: CASSRTQGMGDTQYF.

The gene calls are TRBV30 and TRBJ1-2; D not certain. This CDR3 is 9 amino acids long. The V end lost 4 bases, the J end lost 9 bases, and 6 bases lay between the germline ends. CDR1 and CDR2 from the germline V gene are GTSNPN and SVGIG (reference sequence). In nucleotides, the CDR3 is TGTGCCTGGACGGGTAGCTACACCTTC. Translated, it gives CAWTGSYTF.

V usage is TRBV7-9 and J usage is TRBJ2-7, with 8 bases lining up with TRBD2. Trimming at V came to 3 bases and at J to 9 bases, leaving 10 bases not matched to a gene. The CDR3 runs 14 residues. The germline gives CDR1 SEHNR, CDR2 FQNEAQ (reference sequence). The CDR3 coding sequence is TGTGCCAGCAGCTTCAGCGGGAGTCTTGTAGGGCAGTACTTC. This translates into CASSFSGSLVGQYF.

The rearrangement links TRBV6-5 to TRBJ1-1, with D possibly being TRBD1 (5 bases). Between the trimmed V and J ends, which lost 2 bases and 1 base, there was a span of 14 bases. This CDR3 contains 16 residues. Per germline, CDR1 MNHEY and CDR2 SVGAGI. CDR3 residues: CASSYRQGGGNTEAFF. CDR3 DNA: TGTGCCAGCAGTTACCGCCAAGGCGGGGGGAACACTGAAGCTTTCTTT.

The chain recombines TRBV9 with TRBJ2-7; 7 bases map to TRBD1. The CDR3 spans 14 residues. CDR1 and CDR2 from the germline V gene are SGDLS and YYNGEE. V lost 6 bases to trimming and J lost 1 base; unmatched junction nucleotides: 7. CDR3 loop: CASTPGTASYEQYF. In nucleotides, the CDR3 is TGTGCCAGCACCCCCGGGACAGCTTCCTACGAGCAGTACTTC.

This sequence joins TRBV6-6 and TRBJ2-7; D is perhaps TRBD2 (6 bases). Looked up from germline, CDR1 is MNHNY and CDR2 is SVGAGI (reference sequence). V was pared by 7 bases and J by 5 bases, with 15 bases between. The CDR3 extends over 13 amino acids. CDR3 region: CASITTSLDEQYF. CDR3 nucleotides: TGTGCCAGCATTACGACTAGTCTCGACGAGCAGTACTTC.